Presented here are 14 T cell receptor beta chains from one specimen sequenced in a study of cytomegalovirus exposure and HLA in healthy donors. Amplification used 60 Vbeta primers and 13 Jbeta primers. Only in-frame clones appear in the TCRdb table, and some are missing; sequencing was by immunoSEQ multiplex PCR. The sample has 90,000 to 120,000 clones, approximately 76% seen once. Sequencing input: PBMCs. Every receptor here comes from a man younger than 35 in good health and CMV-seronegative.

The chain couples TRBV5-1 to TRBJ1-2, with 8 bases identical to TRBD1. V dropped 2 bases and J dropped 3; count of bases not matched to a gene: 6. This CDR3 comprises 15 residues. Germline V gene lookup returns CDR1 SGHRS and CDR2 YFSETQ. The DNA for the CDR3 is TGCGCCAGCAGCTTAAGACAGGGGACCCACTATGGCTACACCTTC. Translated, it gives CASSLRQGTHYGYTF.

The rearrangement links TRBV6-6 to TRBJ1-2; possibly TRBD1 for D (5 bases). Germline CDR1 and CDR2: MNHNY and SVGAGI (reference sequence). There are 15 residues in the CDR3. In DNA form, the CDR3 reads TGTGCTATTTCCGGGGGGACCGACAGAGGATATGGCTACACCTTC. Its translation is CAISGGTDRGYGYTF.

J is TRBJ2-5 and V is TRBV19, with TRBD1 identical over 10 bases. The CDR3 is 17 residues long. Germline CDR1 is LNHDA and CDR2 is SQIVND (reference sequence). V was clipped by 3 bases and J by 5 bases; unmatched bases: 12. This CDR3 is CASSITPSGTGVETQYF. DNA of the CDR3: TGTGCCAGTAGTATCACCCCCTCCGGGACAGGGGTGGAGACCCAGTACTTC.

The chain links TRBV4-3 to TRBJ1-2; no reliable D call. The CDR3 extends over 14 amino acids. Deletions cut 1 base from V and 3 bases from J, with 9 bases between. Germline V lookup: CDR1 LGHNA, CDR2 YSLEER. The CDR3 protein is CASSQATADYGYTF. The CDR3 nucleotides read TGCGCCAGCAGCCAAGCTACAGCCGACTATGGCTACACCTTC.

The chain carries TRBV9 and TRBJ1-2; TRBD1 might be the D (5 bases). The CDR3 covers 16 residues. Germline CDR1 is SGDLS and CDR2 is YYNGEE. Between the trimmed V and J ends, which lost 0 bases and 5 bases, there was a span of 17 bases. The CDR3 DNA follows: TGTGCCAGCAGCGTAGGGCAGGGCCCTCCTAGGTATGGCTACACCTTC. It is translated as CASSVGQGPPRYGYTF. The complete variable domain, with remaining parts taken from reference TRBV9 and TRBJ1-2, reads DSGVTQTPKHLITATGQRVTLRCSPRSGDLSVYWYQQSLDQGLQFLIQYYNGEERAKGNILERFSAQQFPDLHSELNLSSLELGDSALYFCASSVGQGPPRYGYTFGSGTRLTVV.

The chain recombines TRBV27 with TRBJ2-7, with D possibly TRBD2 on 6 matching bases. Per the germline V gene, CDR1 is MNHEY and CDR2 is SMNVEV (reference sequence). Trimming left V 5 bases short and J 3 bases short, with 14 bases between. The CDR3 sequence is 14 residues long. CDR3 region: CASSPGTGDYEQYF. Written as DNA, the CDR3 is TGTGCCAGCAGTCCCGGGACGGGGGACTACGAGCAGTACTTC.

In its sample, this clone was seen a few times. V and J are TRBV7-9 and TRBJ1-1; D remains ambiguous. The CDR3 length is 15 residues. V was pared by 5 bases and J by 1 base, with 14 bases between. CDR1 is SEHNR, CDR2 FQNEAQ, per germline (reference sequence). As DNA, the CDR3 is TGTGCCAGCAGCCCCCGGACTGCTGGGAACACTGAAGCTTTCTTT. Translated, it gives CASSPRTAGNTEAFF.

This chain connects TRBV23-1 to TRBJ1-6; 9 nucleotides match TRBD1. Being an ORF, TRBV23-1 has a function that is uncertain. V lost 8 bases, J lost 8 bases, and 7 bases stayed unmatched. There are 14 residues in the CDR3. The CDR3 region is CASFDNRGHSPLHF. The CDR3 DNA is TGCGCCAGCTTCGATAACAGGGGGCATTCACCCCTCCACTTT.

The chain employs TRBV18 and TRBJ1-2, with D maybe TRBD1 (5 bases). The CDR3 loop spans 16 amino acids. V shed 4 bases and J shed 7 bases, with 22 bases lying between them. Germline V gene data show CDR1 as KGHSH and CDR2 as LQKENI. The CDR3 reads CASSRNPRQGQFGYTF. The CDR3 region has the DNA TGTGCCAGCTCACGAAATCCTCGGCAGGGTCAATTTGGCTACACCTTC. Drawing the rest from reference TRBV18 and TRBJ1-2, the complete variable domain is NAGVMQNPRHLVRRRGQEARLRCSPMKGHSHVYWYRQLPEEGLKFMVYLQKENIIDESGMPKERFSAEFPKEGPSILRIQQVVRGDSAAYFCASSRNPRQGQFGYTFGSGTRLTVV.

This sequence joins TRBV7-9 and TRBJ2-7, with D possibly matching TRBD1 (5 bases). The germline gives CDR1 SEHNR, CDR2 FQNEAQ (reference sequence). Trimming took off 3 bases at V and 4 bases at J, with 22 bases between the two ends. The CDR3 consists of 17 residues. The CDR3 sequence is CASSFPTGQGLGYEQYF. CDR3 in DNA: TGTGCCAGCAGCTTCCCCACCGGCCAGGGCCTCGGGTACGAGCAGTACTTC.

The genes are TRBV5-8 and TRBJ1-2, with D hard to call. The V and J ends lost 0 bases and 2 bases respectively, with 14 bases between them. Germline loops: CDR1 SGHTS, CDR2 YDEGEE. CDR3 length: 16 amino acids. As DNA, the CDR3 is TGTGCCAGCAGCTTGGCGTTGGTTGGTCTAAACTATGGCTACACCTTC. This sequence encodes CASSLALVGLNYGYTF. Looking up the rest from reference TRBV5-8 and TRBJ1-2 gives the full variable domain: EAGVTQSPTHLIKTRGQQATLRCSPISGHTSVYWYQQALGLGLQFLLWYDEGEERNRGNFPPRFSGRQFPNYSSELNVNALELEDSALYLCASSLALVGLNYGYTFGSGTRLTVV.

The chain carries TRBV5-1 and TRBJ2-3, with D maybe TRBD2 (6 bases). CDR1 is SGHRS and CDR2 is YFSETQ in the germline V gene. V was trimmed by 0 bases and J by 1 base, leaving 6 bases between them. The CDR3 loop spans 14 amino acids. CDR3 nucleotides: TGCGCCAGCAGCTTGGGGAGGGGCACAGATACGCAGTATTTT. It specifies CASSLGRGTDTQYF.

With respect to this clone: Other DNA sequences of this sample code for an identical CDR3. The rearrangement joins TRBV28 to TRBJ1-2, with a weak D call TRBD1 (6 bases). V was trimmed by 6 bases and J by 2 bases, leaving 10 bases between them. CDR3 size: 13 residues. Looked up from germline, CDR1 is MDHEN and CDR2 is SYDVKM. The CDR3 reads CASRLQGNYGYTF. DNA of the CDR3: TGTGCCAGCAGGCTACAGGGAAACTATGGCTACACCTTC.

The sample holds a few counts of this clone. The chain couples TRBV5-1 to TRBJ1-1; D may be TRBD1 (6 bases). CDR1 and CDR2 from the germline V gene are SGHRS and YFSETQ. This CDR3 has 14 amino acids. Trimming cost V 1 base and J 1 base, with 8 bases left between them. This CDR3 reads CASSLTGPNTEAFF. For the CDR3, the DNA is TGCGCCAGCAGCTTGACAGGGCCGAACACTGAAGCTTTCTTT.